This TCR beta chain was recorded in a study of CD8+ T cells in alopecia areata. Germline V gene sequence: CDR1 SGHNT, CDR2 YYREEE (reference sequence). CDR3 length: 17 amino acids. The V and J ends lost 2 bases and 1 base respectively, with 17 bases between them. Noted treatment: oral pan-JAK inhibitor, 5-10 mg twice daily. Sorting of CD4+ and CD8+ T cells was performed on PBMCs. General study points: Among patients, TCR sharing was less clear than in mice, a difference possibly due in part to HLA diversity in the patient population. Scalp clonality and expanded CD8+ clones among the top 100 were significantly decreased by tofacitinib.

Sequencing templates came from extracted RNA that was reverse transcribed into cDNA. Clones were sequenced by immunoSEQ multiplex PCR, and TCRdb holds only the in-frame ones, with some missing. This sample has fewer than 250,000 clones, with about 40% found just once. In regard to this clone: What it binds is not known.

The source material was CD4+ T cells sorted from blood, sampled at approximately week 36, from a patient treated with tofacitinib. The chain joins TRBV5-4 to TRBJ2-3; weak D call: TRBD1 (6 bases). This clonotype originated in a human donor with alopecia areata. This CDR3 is CASSLPKPGQRTDTQYF. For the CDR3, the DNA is TGTGCCAGCAGCTTACCAAAACCGGGACAACGCACAGATACGCAGTATTTT.